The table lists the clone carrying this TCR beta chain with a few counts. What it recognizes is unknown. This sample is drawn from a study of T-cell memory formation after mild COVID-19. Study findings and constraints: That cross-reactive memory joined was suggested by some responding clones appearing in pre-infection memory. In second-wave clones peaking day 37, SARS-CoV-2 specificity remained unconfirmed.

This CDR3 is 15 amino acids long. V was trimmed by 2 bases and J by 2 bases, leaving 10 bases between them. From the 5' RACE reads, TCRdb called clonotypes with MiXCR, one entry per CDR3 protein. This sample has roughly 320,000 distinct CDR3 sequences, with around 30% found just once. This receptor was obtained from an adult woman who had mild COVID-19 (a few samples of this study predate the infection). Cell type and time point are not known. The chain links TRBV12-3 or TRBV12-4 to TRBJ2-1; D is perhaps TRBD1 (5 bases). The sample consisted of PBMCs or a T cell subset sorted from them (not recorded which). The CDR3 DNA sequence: TGTGCCAGCAGTTTATCGCAGGGCACCTACAATGAGCAGTTCTTC. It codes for CASSLSQGTYNEQFF.